This is a list of T cell receptor beta chains from one sample in a study of blood T cells in healthy people across ages. TCRdb used MiXCR to reprocess the 5' RACE reads, holding one entry per CDR3 protein. The profile shows roughly 650,000 distinct CDR3 sequences, approximately 31% of them singletons. Sequencing was performed on blood. Receptor source: a woman over 75 in good health. Each CDR3 is given with its conserved first and last residue. The D gene is left open where the match is weak. The size entry is marked missing in some rows and otherwise reads once, few, many or a size class.

v_call	d_call	clone_size	j_call	cdr3_nt	cdr3_aa
TRBV12-3/TRBV12-4	.	.	TRBJ1-2	TGTGCCAGCACTCCTACAGCATCTAACTATGGCTACACCTTC	CASTPTASNYGYTF
TRBV6-2/TRBV6-3	.	many	TRBJ1-1	TGTGCCAGCAGTTCCCCCGCCGAAGGTGAAGCTTTCTTT	CASSSPAEGEAFF
TRBV6-5	TRBD2	once	TRBJ2-3	TGTGCCAGCATGGCAGCGGGGAAAACAGATACGCAGTATTTT	CASMAAGKTDTQYF
TRBV6-5	.	.	TRBJ2-7	TGTGCCACACGGAAAGGGAGAGCCTACGAGCAGTACTTC	CATRKGRAYEQYF
TRBV19	.	many	TRBJ1-5	TGTGCCAGTAGTATCGACGTTAAACAGCCCCAGCATTTT	CASSIDVKQPQHF
TRBV7-2	TRBD2	.	TRBJ2-3	TGTGCCAGCAGCTTAGGGGCTAGCGGGGCCCACACGGATACGCAGTATTTT	CASSLGASGAHTDTQYF
TRBV18	.	few	TRBJ2-6	TGTGCCAGCTCACCGAGTCGTGGGGCCAACGTCCGGACTTTC	CASSPSRGANVRTF
TRBV10-3	TRBD1	many	TRBJ2-1	TGTGCCATCAGGTCGGACAGGGGGCTCAATGAGCAGTTCTTC	CAIRSDRGLNEQFF
TRBV20-1	.	.	TRBJ1-5	TGCAGTGCTAGAAGGGGGATAGAGAATAGCAATCAGCCCCAGCATTTT	CSARRGIENSNQPQHF
TRBV11-1	.	few	TRBJ2-2	TGTGCCAGCAGCTTAGCCGGGTCGAACACCGGGGAGCTGTTTTTT	CASSLAGSNTGELFF
TRBV2	TRBD1	.	TRBJ1-5	TGTGCCAGCAACCCAACTGTCAGGGGGCGAGGACAGCCTCAGCATTTT	CASNPTVRGRGQPQHF
TRBV3-1	.	once	TRBJ2-3	TGTGCCAGCAGCCAGGATCTGTTGGCAGATACGCAGTATTTT	CASSQDLLADTQYF
TRBV30	TRBD1	many	TRBJ2-7	TGTGCCTGGATGGGACAGGGCGGCGGGGCCGGCTCCTACGAGCAGTACTTC	CAWMGQGGGAGSYEQYF
TRBV12-3/TRBV12-4	TRBD1	.	TRBJ1-2	TGTGCCAGCAATCGGGGGACAGCCGATGGCTACACCTTC	CASNRGTADGYTF
TRBV5-4	TRBD1	many	TRBJ2-5	TGTGCCAGCAGCTGGAGGACAGGGGCCCAAGAGACCCAGTACTTC	CASSWRTGAQETQYF
TRBV9	.	many	TRBJ1-1	TGTGCCAGCAGCCTCGAGGACAGTCGAAACACTGAAGCTTTCTTT	CASSLEDSRNTEAFF
TRBV7-9	TRBD2	many	TRBJ2-7	TGTGCCAGCAGCTTCGGGGGGGGGCCTTCCGACGAGCAGTACTTC	CASSFGGGPSDEQYF
TRBV5-6	.	.	TRBJ2-5	TGTGCCAGCAGCGACGACACGCGTGGGGGACAAGAGACCCAGTACTTC	CASSDDTRGGQETQYF
TRBV27	.	.	TRBJ1-5	TGTGCCAGCAGTTTACGTCGCGGACAGTTAGATCAGCCCCAGCATTTT	CASSLRRGQLDQPQHF
TRBV4-3	TRBD1	.	TRBJ2-3	TGCGCCAGCAGCCAAGGGAGGGGACAGGGGTCCAGAAGTACGCAGTATTTT	CASSQGRGQGSRSTQYF
TRBV20-1	TRBD2	.	TRBJ2-5	TGCAGTGCTTTCCGCCGTTTAGCGGGGGGGAAAGAGACCCAGTACTTC	CSAFRRLAGGKETQYF
TRBV5-1	.	.	TRBJ2-6	TGCGCCAGCAGCTTGGCCGCTAGGAGCTCTGGGGCCAACGTCCTGACTTTC	CASSLAARSSGANVLTF
TRBV19	TRBD1	many	TRBJ2-1	TGTGCCAGTAGCCTACAGGGGGCCTACAATGAGCAGTTCTTC	CASSLQGAYNEQFF
TRBV5-1	.	.	TRBJ1-6	TGCGCCAGCAGCTCCGGGACACCCGAGGGGGAGCATTCACCCCTCCACTTT	CASSSGTPEGEHSPLHF
TRBV6-6	TRBD1	.	TRBJ1-1	TGTGCCAGCAGTTACGGCGGGACAGTGAACACTGAAGCTTTCTTT	CASSYGGTVNTEAFF
TRBV29-1	.	many	TRBJ1-2	TGCAGCGTTGACCCGGGACCGAACTATGGCTACACCTTC	CSVDPGPNYGYTF
TRBV20-1	TRBD1	few	TRBJ2-2	TGCAGTGCTAGAGTCGACAGGGGGGGAGTTTTGGGCACCGGGGAGCGGTTTTTT	CSARVDRGGVLGTGERFF
TRBV12-3/TRBV12-4	.	.	TRBJ2-2	TGTGCCAGCTCTGGGGAAGCCGGGGAGCTGTTTTTT	CASSGEAGELFF
TRBV18	.	many	TRBJ2-5	TGTGCCAGCAGCCCTTCGGGAGAGACCCAGTACTTC	CASSPSGETQYF
TRBV20-1	TRBD1	.	TRBJ1-1	TGCAGTGCTTACAGGGGCGGTAGTACTGAAGCTTTCTTT	CSAYRGGSTEAFF
TRBV5-1	.	.	TRBJ2-3	TGCGCCAGCAGCCCCGGAAGGGTTCCTAGCACAGATACGCAGTATTTT	CASSPGRVPSTDTQYF
TRBV5-1	.	many	TRBJ2-1	TGCGCCAGCAGCTTGGGGAGCCGACAGAACAATGAGCAGTTCTTC	CASSLGSRQNNEQFF
TRBV3-1	.	.	TRBJ1-1	TGTGCCAGCAGCCTAACAGGGTCTAGTAACACTGAAGCTTTCTTT	CASSLTGSSNTEAFF
TRBV9	.	many	TRBJ2-7	TGTGCCAGCAGCGTAGAGGCAGGGAGCTACGAGCAGTACTTC	CASSVEAGSYEQYF
TRBV7-2	.	.	TRBJ2-2	TGTGCCAGCAGCTCTAATTCAGGGTCCACCGGGGAGCGGTTTTTT	CASSSNSGSTGERFF
TRBV6-5	.	many	TRBJ2-1	TGTGCCAGCTCACGTAACGCGGCTAATGAGCAGTTCTTC	CASSRNAANEQFF
TRBV5-6	TRBD1	few	TRBJ1-4	TGTGCCAGCAGCTTGTTTGGGACAGGGACTAATGAAAAACTGTTTTTT	CASSLFGTGTNEKLFF
TRBV10-3	.	.	TRBJ1-4	TGTGCCATCAGTGAGTCTGGGGGTAATGAAAAACTGTTTTTT	CAISESGGNEKLFF
TRBV7-9	TRBD2	many	TRBJ2-7	TGTGCCAGCAACGGGACTAGCGGGGGTGAAGAGCAGTACTTC	CASNGTSGGEEQYF
TRBV7-2	.	few	TRBJ1-1	TGTGCCAGCAGCTTAGTGGGAGGGGAATCCCGGAACACTGAAGCTTTCTTT	CASSLVGGESRNTEAFF
TRBV30	.	.	TRBJ1-2	TGTGCCTGGAGTGTTCGGGGACCTAGGGACTATGGCTACACCTTC	CAWSVRGPRDYGYTF
TRBV12-3/TRBV12-4	.	.	TRBJ1-2	TGTGCCAGCAGTTTAGGGACAGAAAGCCACTATGGCTACACCTTC	CASSLGTESHYGYTF
TRBV5-1	.	.	TRBJ1-1	TGCGCCAGCAGCTTGACAGGGCCGGGCACCGCTGAAGCTTTCTTT	CASSLTGPGTAEAFF
TRBV19	.	.	TRBJ1-1	TGTGCCAGTAGTACGACGGGACGCCAGAACACTGAAGCTTTCTTT	CASSTTGRQNTEAFF
TRBV4-3	.	many	TRBJ2-7	TGCGCCAGCAGCCAAGGATCCGGGGGATACGACGACGAGCAGTACTTC	CASSQGSGGYDDEQYF
TRBV4-2	TRBD2	.	TRBJ2-1	TGTACCAGCAGCCAAGACGCGCTAGCGGCCTCCTACAATGAGCAGTTCTTC	CTSSQDALAASYNEQFF
TRBV30	TRBD1	.	TRBJ2-2	TGTGCCTGGAGGGGACAGGGCACCGGGGAGCTGTTTTTT	CAWRGQGTGELFF
TRBV7-2	.	few	TRBJ1-1	TGTGCCAGCAGCTTAGACAACTTCGCCCACACTGAAGCTTTCTTT	CASSLDNFAHTEAFF
TRBV5-1	TRBD1	many	TRBJ1-2	TGCGCCAGCAGCTTGGCCGGGACAGGCAACTATGGCTACACCTTC	CASSLAGTGNYGYTF
TRBV6-5	TRBD1	.	TRBJ1-4	TGTGCCAGCAGCCGACAGGGGGTCTATGAAAAACTGTTTTTT	CASSRQGVYEKLFF
TRBV10-2	TRBD1	many	TRBJ1-2	TGCGCCAGCAGTGAGTCACGGACAGGGGGCGGCTACACCTTC	CASSESRTGGGYTF